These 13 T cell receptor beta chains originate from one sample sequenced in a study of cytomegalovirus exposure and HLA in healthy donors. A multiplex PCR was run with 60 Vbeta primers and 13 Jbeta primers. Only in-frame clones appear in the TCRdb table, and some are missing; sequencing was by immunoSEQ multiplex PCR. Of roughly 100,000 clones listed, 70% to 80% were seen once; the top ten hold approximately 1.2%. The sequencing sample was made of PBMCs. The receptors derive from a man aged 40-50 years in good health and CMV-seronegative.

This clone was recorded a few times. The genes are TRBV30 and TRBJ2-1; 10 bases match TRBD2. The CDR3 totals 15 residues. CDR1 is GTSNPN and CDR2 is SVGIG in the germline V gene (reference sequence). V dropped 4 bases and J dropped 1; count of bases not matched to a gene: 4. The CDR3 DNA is TGTGCCTGGACCGCACTAGCGGGATCCTACAATGAGCAGTTCTTC. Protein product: CAWTALAGSYNEQFF.

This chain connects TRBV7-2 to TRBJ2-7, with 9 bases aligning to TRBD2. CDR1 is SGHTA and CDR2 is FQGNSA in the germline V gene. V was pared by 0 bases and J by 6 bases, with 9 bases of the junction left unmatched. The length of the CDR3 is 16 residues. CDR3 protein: CASSLARLGGRGEQYF. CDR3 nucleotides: TGTGCCAGCAGCTTAGCGCGACTTGGCGGGAGGGGCGAGCAGTACTTC.

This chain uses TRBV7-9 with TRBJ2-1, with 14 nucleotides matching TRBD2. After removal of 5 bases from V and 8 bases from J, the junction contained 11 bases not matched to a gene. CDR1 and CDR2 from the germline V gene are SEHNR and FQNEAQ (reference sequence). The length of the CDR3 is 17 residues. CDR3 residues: CASSPPAGTSGGDEQFF. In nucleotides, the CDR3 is TGTGCCAGCAGCCCTCCCGCCGGGACTAGCGGGGGCGATGAGCAGTTCTTC.

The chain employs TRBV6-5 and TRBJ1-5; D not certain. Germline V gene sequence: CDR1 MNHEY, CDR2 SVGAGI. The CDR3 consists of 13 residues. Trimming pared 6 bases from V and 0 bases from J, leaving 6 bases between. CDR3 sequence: CASSTASNQPQHF. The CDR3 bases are TGTGCCAGCAGCACAGCTAGCAATCAGCCCCAGCATTTT.

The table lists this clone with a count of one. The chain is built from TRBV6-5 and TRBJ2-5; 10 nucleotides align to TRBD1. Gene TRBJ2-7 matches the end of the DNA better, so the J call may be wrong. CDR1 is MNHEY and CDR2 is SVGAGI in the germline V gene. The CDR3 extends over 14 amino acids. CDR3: CASSSPGQGYEQYF. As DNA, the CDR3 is TGTGCCAGCAGTTCTCCGGGACAGGGGTACGAGCAGTACTTC.

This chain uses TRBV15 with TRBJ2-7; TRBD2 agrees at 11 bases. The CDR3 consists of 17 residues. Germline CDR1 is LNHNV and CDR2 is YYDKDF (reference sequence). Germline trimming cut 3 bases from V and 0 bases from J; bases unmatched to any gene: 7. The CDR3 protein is CATSSHPSGRNSYEQYF. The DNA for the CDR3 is TGTGCCACCAGCAGTCACCCTAGCGGGAGGAACTCCTACGAGCAGTACTTC.

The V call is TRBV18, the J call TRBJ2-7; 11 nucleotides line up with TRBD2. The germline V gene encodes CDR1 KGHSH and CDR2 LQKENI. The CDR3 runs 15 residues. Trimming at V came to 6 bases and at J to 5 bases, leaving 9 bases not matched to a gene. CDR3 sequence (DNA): TGTGCCAGCTCCCTTCTAGCGGGAGGTTACCACGAGCAGTACTTC. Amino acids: CASSLLAGGYHEQYF.

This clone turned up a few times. The CDR3 reads CASSQNRVLAGGPVYEQYF. CDR3 nucleotides: TGTGCCAGCAGCCAAAACAGGGTTCTAGCGGGAGGGCCGGTTTACGAGCAGTACTTC. The chain couples TRBV7-9 to TRBJ2-7; 12 nucleotides line up with TRBD2. With V trimmed by 5 bases and J by 4 bases, 18 bases remained unmatched. The CDR3 extends over 19 amino acids. Germline loops: CDR1 SEHNR, CDR2 FQNEAQ (reference sequence).

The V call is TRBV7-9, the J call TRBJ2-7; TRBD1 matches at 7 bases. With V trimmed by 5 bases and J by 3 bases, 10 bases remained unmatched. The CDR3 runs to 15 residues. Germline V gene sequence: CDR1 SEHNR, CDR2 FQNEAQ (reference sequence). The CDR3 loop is CASSPVTGTNYEQYF. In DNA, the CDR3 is TGTGCCAGCAGCCCTGTGACAGGGACCAACTACGAGCAGTACTTC.

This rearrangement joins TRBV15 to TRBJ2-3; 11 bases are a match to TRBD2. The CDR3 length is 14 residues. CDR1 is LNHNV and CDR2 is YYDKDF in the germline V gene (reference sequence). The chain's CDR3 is CASSGRAGTDTQYF. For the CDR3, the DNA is TGTGCAAGTAGCGGGAGGGCCGGGACAGATACGCAGTATTTT. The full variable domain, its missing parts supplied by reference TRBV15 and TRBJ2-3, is DAMVIQNPRYQVTQFGKPVTLSCSQTLNHNVMYWYQQKSSQAPKLLFHYYDKDFNNEADTPDNFQSRRPNTSFCFLDIRSPGLGDTAMYLCASSGRAGTDTQYFGPGTRLTVL.

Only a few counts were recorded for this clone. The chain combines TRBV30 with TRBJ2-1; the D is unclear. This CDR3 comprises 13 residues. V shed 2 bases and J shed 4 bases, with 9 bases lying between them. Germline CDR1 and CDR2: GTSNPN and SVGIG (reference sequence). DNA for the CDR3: TGTGCCTGGAGTATGAGAGAGTACAATGAGCAGTTCTTC. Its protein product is CAWSMREYNEQFF.

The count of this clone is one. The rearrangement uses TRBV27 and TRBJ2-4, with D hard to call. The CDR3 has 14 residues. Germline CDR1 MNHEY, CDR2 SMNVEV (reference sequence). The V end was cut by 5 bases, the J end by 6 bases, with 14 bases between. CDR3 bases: TGTGCCAGCAGTAGTATCAGGTCTCCAAACATTCAGTACTTC. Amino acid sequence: CASSSIRSPNIQYF.

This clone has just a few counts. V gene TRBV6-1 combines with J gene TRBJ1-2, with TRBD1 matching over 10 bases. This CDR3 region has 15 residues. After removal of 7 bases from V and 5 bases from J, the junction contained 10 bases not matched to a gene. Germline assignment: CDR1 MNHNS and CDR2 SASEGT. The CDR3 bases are TGTGCCAGCAAAACCGGGACAGGGGTTTTTTATGGCTACACCTTC. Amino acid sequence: CASKTGTGVFYGYTF.